A selection of T cell receptor beta chains follows, all from one sample in a study of cytomegalovirus exposure and HLA in healthy donors. Here immunoSEQ multiplex PCR was the method, and the copy in TCRdb shows in-frame clones only, minus some. The table lists 85,000 to 90,000 clones, 90% of them singletons. Sequencing used PBMCs. The receptor set was obtained from a man in his late teens or twenties in good health and CMV-seronegative. The CDR3 runs from the conserved cysteine through the conserved F or W. D genes are given only for firm matches. Some rows mark clone size as missing; the rest say once, few, many or name a class of expanded clone.

clone size: -; D gene: -; J gene: TRBJ1-2; V gene: TRBV4-3; CDR3 length: 17; CDR3 DNA: TGCGCCAGCAGCCAAAGGGGGACACAGGGTACTCGAGGAGGCTACACCTTC; CDR3 protein: CASSQRGTQGTRGGYTF
clone size: -; D gene: TRBD1; J gene: TRBJ1-5; V gene: TRBV19; CDR3 length: 19; CDR3 DNA: TGTGCCAGTAAGGGGGGACAGGGCGGATCATTGATGAGGAATCAGCCCCAGCATTTT; CDR3 protein: CASKGGQGGSLMRNQPQHF
clone size: -; D gene: TRBD1; J gene: TRBJ2-2; V gene: TRBV7-2; CDR3 length: 16; CDR3 DNA: TGTGCCAGCAGTTCCAAATTGGGACAGGGGGCCGGGGAGCTGTTTTTT; CDR3 protein: CASSSKLGQGAGELFF
clone size: -; D gene: TRBD2; J gene: TRBJ2-7; V gene: TRBV4-3; CDR3 length: 20; CDR3 DNA: TGCGCCAGCAGCCTCGCACCTAATCCGGGACTAGCGGGGGGTTCCTACGAGCAGTACTTC; CDR3 protein: CASSLAPNPGLAGGSYEQYF
clone size: once; D gene: TRBD1; J gene: TRBJ2-1; V gene: TRBV27; CDR3 length: 16; CDR3 DNA: TGTGCCAGCAGTTTACCGAAGATACAGGGGTACAATGAGCAGTTCTTC; CDR3 protein: CASSLPKIQGYNEQFF
clone size: -; D gene: TRBD1; J gene: TRBJ1-3; V gene: TRBV7-2; CDR3 length: 15; CDR3 DNA: TGTGCCAGCAGCGTCCGACAGGGAGTGGGAAACACCATATATTTT; CDR3 protein: CASSVRQGVGNTIYF
clone size: -; D gene: TRBD1; J gene: TRBJ2-3; V gene: TRBV2; CDR3 length: 14; CDR3 DNA: TGTGTAAAGGAACGGGACAGCTCCACAGATACGCAGTATTTT; CDR3 protein: CVKERDSSTDTQYF
clone size: -; D gene: -; J gene: TRBJ2-7; V gene: TRBV15; CDR3 length: 15; CDR3 DNA: TGTGCCACCAGCAGAGCCGGGAACCTAATCCACGAGCAGTACTTC; CDR3 protein: CATSRAGNLIHEQYF
clone size: -; D gene: TRBD2; J gene: TRBJ2-3; V gene: TRBV18; CDR3 length: 16; CDR3 DNA: TGTGCCAGCTCACCGACATCGGGACTAGCGGTCTATACGCAGTATTTT; CDR3 protein: CASSPTSGLAVYTQYF
clone size: few; D gene: TRBD1; J gene: TRBJ1-2; V gene: TRBV5-1; CDR3 length: 19; CDR3 DNA: TGCGCCAGCAGCTTGGCCCCCGGGACAGGGTGGGGGACGGGCTATGGCTACACCTTC; CDR3 protein: CASSLAPGTGWGTGYGYTF
clone size: -; D gene: TRBD2; J gene: TRBJ2-3; V gene: TRBV7-2; CDR3 length: 17; CDR3 DNA: TGTGCCAGCAGCTTAGCTGCCTTGCGGGAGCGGAGAGATACGCAGTATTTT; CDR3 protein: CASSLAALRERRDTQYF
clone size: -; D gene: -; J gene: TRBJ1-3; V gene: TRBV28; CDR3 length: 12; CDR3 DNA: TGTGCCAGCAGCCCCCCTCGAAACACCATATATTTT; CDR3 protein: CASSPPRNTIYF
clone size: -; D gene: -; J gene: TRBJ2-7; V gene: TRBV5-1; CDR3 length: 13; CDR3 DNA: TGCGCCAGCAGCTTGGCCCGGAGCTACGAGCAGTACTTC; CDR3 protein: CASSLARSYEQYF
clone size: -; D gene: TRBD1; J gene: TRBJ1-4; V gene: TRBV19; CDR3 length: 16; CDR3 DNA: TGTGCCAGTAGTCCCCGGACAGGGGGCCATAATGAAAAACTGTTTTTT; CDR3 protein: CASSPRTGGHNEKLFF
clone size: -; D gene: -; J gene: TRBJ2-3; V gene: TRBV7-2; CDR3 length: 15; CDR3 DNA: TGTGCCAGCAGCTTAGTCCCCACTCGCACAGATACGCAGTATTTT; CDR3 protein: CASSLVPTRTDTQYF
clone size: once; D gene: -; J gene: TRBJ1-4; V gene: TRBV15; CDR3 length: 16; CDR3 DNA: TGTGCCACCAGCAGAGGCTACAGGGCCACTAGTGAAAAACTGTTTTTT; CDR3 protein: CATSRGYRATSEKLFF
clone size: -; D gene: -; J gene: TRBJ1-4; V gene: TRBV6-5; CDR3 length: 14; CDR3 DNA: TGTGCCAGCAGTTACGAGGGGAGGGAAGGGAAACTGTTTTTT; CDR3 protein: CASSYEGREGKLFF
clone size: -; D gene: -; J gene: TRBJ2-5; V gene: TRBV4-2; CDR3 length: 13; CDR3 DNA: TGTGCCAGCAGCCACCCAGGGGAAGAGACCCAGTACTTC; CDR3 protein: CASSHPGEETQYF
clone size: -; D gene: TRBD1; J gene: TRBJ1-1; V gene: TRBV11-1; CDR3 length: 14; CDR3 DNA: TGTGCCAGCAGCGTCCGGGACAGGTACACTGAAGCTTTCTTT; CDR3 protein: CASSVRDRYTEAFF
clone size: -; D gene: -; J gene: TRBJ2-7; V gene: TRBV28; CDR3 length: 13; CDR3 DNA: TGTGCCAGCAGTTTAGGCTCCACCTACGAGCAGTACTTC; CDR3 protein: CASSLGSTYEQYF
clone size: -; D gene: TRBD2; J gene: TRBJ2-7; V gene: TRBV9; CDR3 length: 15; CDR3 DNA: TGTGCCAGCAGCGCTGCCGGGACTAGCGACTACGAGCAGTACTTC; CDR3 protein: CASSAAGTSDYEQYF
clone size: -; D gene: -; J gene: TRBJ2-2; V gene: TRBV5-1; CDR3 length: 14; CDR3 DNA: TGCGCCAGCAGCTTAACAGGGAGTCCCGGGGAGCTGTTTTTT; CDR3 protein: CASSLTGSPGELFF
clone size: -; D gene: TRBD2; J gene: TRBJ2-7; V gene: TRBV4-3; CDR3 length: 16; CDR3 DNA: TGCGCCAGCAGCCAAGATGCGGCTAGCGGGTCTTACGAGCAGTACTTC; CDR3 protein: CASSQDAASGSYEQYF
clone size: -; D gene: TRBD2; J gene: TRBJ2-3; V gene: TRBV19; CDR3 length: 16; CDR3 DNA: TGTGCCAGTAGTGTACTAGCGGGGGGGAGCACAGATACGCAGTATTTT; CDR3 protein: CASSVLAGGSTDTQYF
clone size: -; D gene: TRBD2; J gene: TRBJ2-7; V gene: TRBV6-5; CDR3 length: 15; CDR3 DNA: TGTGCCAGCAGTTACTCGGCTAGCGGCCACTACGAGCAGTACTTC; CDR3 protein: CASSYSASGHYEQYF
clone size: -; D gene: -; J gene: TRBJ2-1; V gene: TRBV11-2; CDR3 length: 16; CDR3 DNA: TGTGCCAGCAGCTCCCACTCAACGGGGTCCTACAATGAGCAGTTCTTC; CDR3 protein: CASSSHSTGSYNEQFF
clone size: -; D gene: -; J gene: TRBJ1-4; V gene: TRBV5-1; CDR3 length: 17; CDR3 DNA: TGCGCCAGCAGTCTGGGGGGGTTATCGAGCGTTGGTGAAAAACTGTTTTTT; CDR3 protein: CASSLGGLSSVGEKLFF
clone size: -; D gene: TRBD2; J gene: TRBJ2-5; V gene: TRBV5-6; CDR3 length: 16; CDR3 DNA: TGTGCCAGCAGCTTGGGGACTAGCGGGAGGTTAGAGACCCAGTACTTC; CDR3 protein: CASSLGTSGRLETQYF
clone size: -; D gene: TRBD1; J gene: TRBJ2-7; V gene: TRBV4-3; CDR3 length: 15; CDR3 DNA: TGCGCCAGCAGCCCGGCCGGGGACAGGGCCTACGAGCAGTACTTC; CDR3 protein: CASSPAGDRAYEQYF
clone size: -; D gene: -; J gene: TRBJ2-5; V gene: TRBV7-8; CDR3 length: 19; CDR3 DNA: TGTGCCAGCAGCTTAGGGGGGGGGAGACCAGGGGCTCTTCAAGAGACCCAGTACTTC; CDR3 protein: CASSLGGGRPGALQETQYF
clone size: -; D gene: TRBD2; J gene: TRBJ2-7; V gene: TRBV9; CDR3 length: 16; CDR3 DNA: TGTGCCAGCAGCCCCCGACTAGCGGGAGGGGGCTACGAGCAGTACTTC; CDR3 protein: CASSPRLAGGGYEQYF
clone size: -; D gene: TRBD2; J gene: TRBJ2-5; V gene: TRBV6-6; CDR3 length: 15; CDR3 DNA: TGTGCCAGCAGTTACAGGCTAGCGGGACAAGAGACCCAGTACTTC; CDR3 protein: CASSYRLAGQETQYF
clone size: -; D gene: -; J gene: TRBJ2-1; V gene: TRBV5-4; CDR3 length: 14; CDR3 DNA: TGTGCCAGCAGCTTGTTAGACGGGATTACTGAGCAGTTCTTC; CDR3 protein: CASSLLDGITEQFF
clone size: -; D gene: -; J gene: TRBJ1-6; V gene: TRBV5-1; CDR3 length: 17; CDR3 DNA: TGCGCCAGCAGCTTGGACAGGCCGAGCTCCTATAATTCACCCCTCTACTTT; CDR3 protein: CASSLDRPSSYNSPLYF
clone size: once; D gene: -; J gene: TRBJ2-7; V gene: TRBV11-2; CDR3 length: 13; CDR3 DNA: TGTGCCAGCAGCTTCGCGCTCCCCTACGAGCAGTACTTC; CDR3 protein: CASSFALPYEQYF